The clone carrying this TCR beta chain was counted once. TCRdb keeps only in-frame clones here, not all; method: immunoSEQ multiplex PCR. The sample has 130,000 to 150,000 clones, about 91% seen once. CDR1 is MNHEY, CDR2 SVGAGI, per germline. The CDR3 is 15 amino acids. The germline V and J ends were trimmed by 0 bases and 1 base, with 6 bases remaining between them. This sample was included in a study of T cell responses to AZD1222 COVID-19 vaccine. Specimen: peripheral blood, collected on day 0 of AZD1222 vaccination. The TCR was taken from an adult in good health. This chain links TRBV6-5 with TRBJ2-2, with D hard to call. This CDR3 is CASSYSSGNTGELFF. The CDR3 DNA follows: TGTGCCAGCAGTTACTCGTCGGGGAACACCGGGGAGCTGTTTTTT.